The clone carrying this TCR beta chain was seen a handful of times. Its antigen is undetermined. Naive and memory CD4+ T cell DNA was deep-sequenced without culture. Data came from immunoSEQ multiplex PCR; TCRdb stores just in-frame clones and leaves some out. Here the sample spans 60,000 or so clones, 94% being singletons. Before the COVID-19 pandemic, during about 2011-2019, CD4+ T cells were taken from unexposed donors. The data were obtained in a study of CD4 T cells in relation to SARS-CoV-2 and coronaviruses. Study overall: The restricting HLA molecule for shared crossreactive spike epitopes was mapped.

Study-wide results and limits: The cross-reactivity analysis covered only spike protein, not other viral proteins.

The sample taken for sequencing was naive CD4+ T cells from PBMCs. As for subset: naive CD4+ T cells isolated by negative enrichment. This TCR was sampled from a human donor in good health.

CDR3 protein: CASSHDRLGDEQYF. CDR3 nucleotides: TGTGCCAGCAGCCACGACAGATTGGGCGACGAGCAGTACTTC. V usage is TRBV7-9 and J usage is TRBJ2-7, with D possibly matching TRBD1 (5 bases). Deletions cut 5 bases from V and 5 bases from J, with 16 bases between. The CDR3 totals 14 residues. Germline CDR1 reads SEHNR; CDR2 reads FQNEAQ (reference sequence). Supplemented by reference TRBV7-9 and TRBJ2-7, the full variable domain reads DTGVSQNPRHKITKRGQNVTFRCDPISEHNRLYWYRQTLGQGPEFLTYFQNEAQLEKSRLLSDRFSAERPKGSFSTLEIQRTEQGDSAMYLCASSHDRLGDEQYFGPGTRLTVT.